This T cell receptor (beta chain) was captured in a study of blood T cell repertoires in COVID-19. Study summary: Samples came from the United States, Italy and Spain, spanning acute and convalescent COVID-19. In each case, the material was cDNA or gDNA derived from T cells, B-cell-depleted T cells, or PBMCs.

Trimming left V 5 bases short and J 2 bases short, with 10 bases between. The V gene's germline CDR1 is LNHNV and CDR2 YYDKDF (reference sequence). The CDR3 is 14 amino acids. As handled by the study authors: Nucleated cell counts were estimated from reference gene primer amplification. TCRdb keeps only in-frame clones here, not all; method: immunoSEQ multiplex PCR. V and J calls and clone size are copied from that table; D and trimming were computed from the DNA. Found here are over 85,000 clones, more than 70% of them singletons; the top ten hold approximately 20%. The chain is built from TRBV15 and TRBJ1-5; unclear D gene. The sequenced sample consisted of peripheral blood. This clonotype originated in a human donor in a cohort sampled during active COVID-19. The CDR3 sequence: CATSFSGGNQPQHF. In DNA, the CDR3 is TGTGCCACCAGCTTCTCCGGGGGCAATCAGCCCCAGCATTTT.